The next 14 T cell receptor beta chains were all read from a single sample in a study of T cells after yellow fever vaccination. TCRdb analysed the 5' RACE reads with MiXCR anew, one entry per CDR3 protein. The table records some 99,000 distinct CDR3 sequences, under 6.5% of them present only once. Sample: CD8+ T cells sorted from PBMCs, taken 10 days after the yellow fever booster vaccination. These receptors came from a man between 18 and 35 years old who received the YFV17D yellow fever vaccine.

This clonotype was seen at least ten times. This sequence joins TRBV29-1 and TRBJ2-1, with D possibly being TRBD1 (5 bases). This CDR3 has 13 residues. Germline-derived CDR1 and CDR2 are SQVTM and ANQGSEA. Trimming took off 0 bases at V and 7 bases at J, with 10 bases between the two ends. The CDR3, as DNA: TGCAGCGTTGAAGAGGGGCTGGGTAATGAGCAGTTCTTC. Its protein is CSVEEGLGNEQFF.

The V and J genes are TRBV4-3 and TRBJ1-3; unclear D gene. CDR3 length: 15 amino acids. Trimming took 1 base from V and 0 from J, leaving 7 bases between them. Germline V CDR1 and CDR2: LGHNA, YSLEER. The CDR3 loop reads CASSQGRTSGNTIYF. Here the CDR3 DNA reads TGCGCCAGCAGCCAAGGGAGGACCTCTGGAAACACCATATATTTT.

In this sample, this clonotype turned up many times. V and J are TRBV4-1 and TRBJ2-2; 10 bases agree with TRBD2. Germline CDR1 MGHRA, CDR2 YSYEKL. This CDR3 region has 17 residues. Trimming removed 6 bases from V and 6 bases from J; junction bases left unmatched: 13. CDR3 amino acids: CASRPVSGGPFSGELFF. CDR3 in DNA: TGCGCCAGCAGGCCCGTTAGCGGGGGGCCTTTCTCCGGGGAGCTGTTTTTT.

This clonotype occurred a few times. The chain joins TRBV29-1 to TRBJ1-4; D is unresolved. Trimming cost V 4 bases and J 3 bases, with 6 bases left between them. The germline CDR1 and CDR2 sequences are SQVTM and ANQGSEA. CDR3 size: 12 residues. Here the CDR3 reads CSVVSANEKLFF. The CDR3, as DNA: TGCAGCGTTGTTTCGGCTAATGAAAAACTGTTTTTT.

This chain uses TRBV4-2 with TRBJ2-7; no reliable D call. The CDR3 totals 15 residues. V was shortened by 3 bases and J by 5 bases, with 17 bases between the two germline ends. Germline lookup yields CDR1 LGHNA and CDR2 YNFKEQ. CDR3 region: CASSHRAGLRDEQYF. CDR3 bases: TGTGCCAGCAGCCATCGGGCTGGGCTGAGAGACGAGCAGTACTTC.

The CDR3 spells CASSLRIGASNTGELFF. CDR3 in DNA: TGTGCCAGCAGCTTACGTATCGGGGCCTCGAACACCGGGGAGCTGTTTTTT. The chain has TRBV11-2 and TRBJ2-2; possibly TRBD1 or TRBD2 for D (5 bases each). The V gene's germline CDR1 is SGHAT and CDR2 FQNNGV. The CDR3 sequence is 17 residues long. Trimming removed 2 bases from V and 0 bases from J, with 13 bases in between.

The V gene is TRBV12-3 or TRBV12-4, the J gene TRBJ2-3, with a possible D match to TRBD1 (6 bases). Trimming cost V 6 bases and J 4 bases, with 11 bases left between them. CDR3 length: 13 amino acids. This CDR3 is CASSPSGADTQYF. The CDR3 coding sequence is TGTGCCAGCAGCCCCTCAGGGGCAGATACGCAGTATTTT.

The chain is built from TRBV7-9 and TRBJ2-7; 7 nucleotides align to TRBD1. Germline V CDR1 and CDR2: SEHNR, FQNEAQ (reference sequence). The CDR3 spans 14 residues. With 4 bases clipped from V and 5 bases from J, the junction kept 8 bases outside the gene matches. The DNA for the CDR3 is TGTGCCAGCAGCTCCCGACAGGGCAACCACGAGCAGTACGTC. It codes for CASSSRQGNHEQYV.

CDR3 region: CASSLEGGNYGYTF. The CDR3 nucleotides read TGTGCCAGCAGCTTAGAAGGGGGTAACTATGGCTACACCTTC. The chain recombines TRBV7-9 with TRBJ1-2; possible D gene TRBD1, 6 bases. The CDR3 length is 14 residues. Trimming took 1 base from V and 1 from J, leaving 7 bases between them. The germline V gene encodes CDR1 SEHNR and CDR2 FQNEAQ (reference sequence).

At least ten counts were recorded for this clonotype. J is TRBJ2-1 and V is TRBV7-6; 8 bases are a match to TRBD1. Per the germline V gene, CDR1 is SGHVS and CDR2 is FNYEAQ. V trimming: 4 bases; J trimming: 6 bases; junction bases outside the gene matches: 8. The CDR3 covers 15 residues. The CDR3 DNA follows: TGTGCCAGCAGCTCACCAGGGGGCTGGGGCAATGAGCAGTTCTTC. Translating gives CASSSPGGWGNEQFF.

The CDR3 DNA sequence: TGTGCCAGCAGTTACTCGCTAGCGGTCACCTATGGGGAGACCCAGTACTTC. This gives the protein CASSYSLAVTYGETQYF. J is TRBJ2-5 and V is TRBV6-2 or TRBV6-3, with 7 bases matching TRBD2. The CDR3 extends over 17 amino acids. Germline loops: CDR1 MNHEY, CDR2 SVGEGT. J was trimmed by 5 bases and V by 0 bases; bases with no gene match: 12.

The rearrangement joins TRBV11-2 to TRBJ2-1, with TRBD2 matching over 8 bases. Trimming removed 4 bases from V and 2 bases from J; junction bases left unmatched: 10. CDR3 length: 17 amino acids. Looked up from germline, CDR1 is SGHAT and CDR2 is FQNNGV. CDR3 residues: CASSSLSRGGTYNEQFF. The CDR3 DNA reads TGTGCCAGCAGCTCCCTAAGCCGCGGGGGGACCTACAATGAGCAGTTCTTC.

The CDR3 loop is CASSSLEGGNTGELFF. The CDR3 region has the DNA TGTGCCAGCAGCTCCTTGGAGGGGGGCAACACCGGGGAGCTGTTTTTT. The chain uses TRBV7-3 and TRBJ2-2; possibly TRBD1 or TRBD2 for D (6 bases each). This CDR3 is built from 16 residues. Germline CDR1 SGHTA, CDR2 FQGTGA. V gave up 4 bases and J gave up 2 bases, with 14 bases separating them.

This clonotype occurred many times. The chain combines TRBV4-1 with TRBJ1-1, with D uncertain. The germline V and J ends were trimmed by 1 base and 3 bases, with 9 bases remaining between them. Looked up from germline, CDR1 is MGHRA and CDR2 is YSYEKL. This CDR3 has 14 residues. The CDR3 reads CASSQVTGDTEAFF. The CDR3 DNA is TGCGCCAGCAGCCAAGTTACCGGGGACACTGAAGCTTTCTTT.